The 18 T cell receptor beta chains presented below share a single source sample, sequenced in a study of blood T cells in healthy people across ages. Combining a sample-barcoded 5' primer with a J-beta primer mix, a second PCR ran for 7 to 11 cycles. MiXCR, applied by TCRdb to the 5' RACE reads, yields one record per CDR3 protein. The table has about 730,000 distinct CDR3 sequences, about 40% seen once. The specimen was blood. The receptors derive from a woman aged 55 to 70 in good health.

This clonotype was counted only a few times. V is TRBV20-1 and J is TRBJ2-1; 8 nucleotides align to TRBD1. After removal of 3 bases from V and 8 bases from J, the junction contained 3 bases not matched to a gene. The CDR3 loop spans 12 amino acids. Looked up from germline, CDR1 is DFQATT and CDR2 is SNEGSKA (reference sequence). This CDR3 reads CSASAGGDEQFF. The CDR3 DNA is TGCAGTGCTAGTGCAGGGGGCGATGAGCAGTTCTTC.

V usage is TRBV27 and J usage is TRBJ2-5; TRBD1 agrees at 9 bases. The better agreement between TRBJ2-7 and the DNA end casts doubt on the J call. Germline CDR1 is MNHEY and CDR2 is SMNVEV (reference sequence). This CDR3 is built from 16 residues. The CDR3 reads CASSLWSRTGAYEQYF. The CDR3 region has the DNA TGTGCCAGCAGTTTGTGGTCCAGGACAGGGGCCTACGAGCAGTACTTC.

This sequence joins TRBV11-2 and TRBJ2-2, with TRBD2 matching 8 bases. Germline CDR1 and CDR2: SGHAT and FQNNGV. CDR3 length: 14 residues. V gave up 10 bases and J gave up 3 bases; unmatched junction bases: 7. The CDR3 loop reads CATAPGLDTGELFF. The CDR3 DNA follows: TGTGCCACCGCCCCGGGACTAGACACCGGGGAGCTGTTTTTT.

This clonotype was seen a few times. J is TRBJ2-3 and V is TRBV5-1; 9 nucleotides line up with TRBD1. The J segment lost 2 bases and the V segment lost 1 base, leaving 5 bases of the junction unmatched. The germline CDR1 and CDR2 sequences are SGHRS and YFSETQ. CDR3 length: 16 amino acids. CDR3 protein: CASSLSRDRVTDTQYF. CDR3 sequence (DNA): TGCGCCAGCAGCTTGTCTCGGGACAGGGTCACAGATACGCAGTATTTT. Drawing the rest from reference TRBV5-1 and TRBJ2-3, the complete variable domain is KAGVTQTPRYLIKTRGQQVTLSCSPISGHRSVSWYQQTPGQGLQFLFEYFSETQRNKGNFPGRFSGRQFSNSRSEMNVSTLELGDSALYLCASSLSRDRVTDTQYFGPGTRLTVL.

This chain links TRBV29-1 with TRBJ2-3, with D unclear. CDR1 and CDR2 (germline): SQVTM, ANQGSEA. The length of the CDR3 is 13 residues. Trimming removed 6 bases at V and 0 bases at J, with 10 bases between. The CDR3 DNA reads TGCAGCGTCGTTCCCTCTAGCACAGATACGCAGTATTTT. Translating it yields CSVVPSSTDTQYF.

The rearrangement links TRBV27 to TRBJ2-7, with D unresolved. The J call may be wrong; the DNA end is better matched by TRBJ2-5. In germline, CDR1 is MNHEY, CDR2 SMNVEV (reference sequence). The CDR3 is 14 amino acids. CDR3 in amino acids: CASSFLGIGETQYF. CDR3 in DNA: TGTGCCAGCAGTTTTCTGGGGATTGGGGAGACCCAGTACTTC.

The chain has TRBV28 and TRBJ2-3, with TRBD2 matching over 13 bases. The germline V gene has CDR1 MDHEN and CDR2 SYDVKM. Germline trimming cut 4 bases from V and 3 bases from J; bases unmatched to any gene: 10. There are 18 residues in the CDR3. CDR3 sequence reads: CASSSTGTSGTLTDTQYF. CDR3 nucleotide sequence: TGTGCCAGCAGTTCAACCGGGACTAGCGGGACCTTGACAGATACGCAGTATTTT.

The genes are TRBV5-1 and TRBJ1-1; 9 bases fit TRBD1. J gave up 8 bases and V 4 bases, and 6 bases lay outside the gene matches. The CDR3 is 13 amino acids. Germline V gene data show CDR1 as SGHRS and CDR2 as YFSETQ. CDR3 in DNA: TGCGCCAGCAGCCCTGACGGACAGGGGGAAGCTTTCTTT. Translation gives CASSPDGQGEAFF.

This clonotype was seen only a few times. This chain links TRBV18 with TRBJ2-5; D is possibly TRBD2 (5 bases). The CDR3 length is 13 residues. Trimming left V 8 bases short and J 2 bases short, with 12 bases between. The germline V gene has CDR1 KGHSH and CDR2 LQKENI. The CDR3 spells CASSPRAQETQYF. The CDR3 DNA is TGTGCCAGCAGCCCGAGGGCTCAAGAGACCCAGTACTTC.

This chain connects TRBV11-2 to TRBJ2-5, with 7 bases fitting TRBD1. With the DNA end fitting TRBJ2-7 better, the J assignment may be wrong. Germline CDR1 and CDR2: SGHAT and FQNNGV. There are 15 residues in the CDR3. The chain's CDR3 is CASSFAGTVHCEQYF. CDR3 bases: TGTGCCAGCAGCTTCGCCGGGACAGTGCACTGCGAGCAGTACTTC.

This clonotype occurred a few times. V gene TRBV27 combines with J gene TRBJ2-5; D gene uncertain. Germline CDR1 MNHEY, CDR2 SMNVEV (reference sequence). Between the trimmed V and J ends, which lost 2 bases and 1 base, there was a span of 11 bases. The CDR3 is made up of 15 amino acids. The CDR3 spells CASSLNPPLQETQYF. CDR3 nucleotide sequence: TGTGCCAGCAGTTTAAATCCGCCTCTCCAAGAGACCCAGTACTTC.

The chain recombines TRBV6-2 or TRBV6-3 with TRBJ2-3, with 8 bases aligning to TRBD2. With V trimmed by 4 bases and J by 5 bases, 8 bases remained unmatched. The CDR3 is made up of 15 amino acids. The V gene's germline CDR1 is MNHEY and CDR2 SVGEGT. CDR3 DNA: TGTGCCAGCAGTTCCGCGGGGGGCGATTTAGATACGCAGTATTTT. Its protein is CASSSAGGDLDTQYF.

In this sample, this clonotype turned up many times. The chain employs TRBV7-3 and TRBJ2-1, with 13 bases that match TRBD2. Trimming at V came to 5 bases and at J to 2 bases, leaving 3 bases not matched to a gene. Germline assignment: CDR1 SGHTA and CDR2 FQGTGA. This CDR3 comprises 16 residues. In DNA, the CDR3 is TGTGCCAGCAGCACAGGACTAGCGGGAGCCTACAATGAGCAGTTCTTC. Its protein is CASSTGLAGAYNEQFF. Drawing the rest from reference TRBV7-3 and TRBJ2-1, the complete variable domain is GAGVSQTPSNKVTEKGKYVELRCDPISGHTALYWYRQSLGQGPEFLIYFQGTGAADDSGLPNDRFFAVRPEGSVSTLKIQRTERGDSAVYLCASSTGLAGAYNEQFFGPGTRLTVL.

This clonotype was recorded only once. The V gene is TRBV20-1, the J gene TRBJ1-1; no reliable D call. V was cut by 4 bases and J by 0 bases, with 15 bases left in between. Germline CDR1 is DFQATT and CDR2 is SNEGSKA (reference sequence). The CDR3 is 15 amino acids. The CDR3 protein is CSATKGPGVNTEAFF. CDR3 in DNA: TGCAGTGCTACTAAAGGGCCCGGGGTGAACACTGAAGCTTTCTTT.

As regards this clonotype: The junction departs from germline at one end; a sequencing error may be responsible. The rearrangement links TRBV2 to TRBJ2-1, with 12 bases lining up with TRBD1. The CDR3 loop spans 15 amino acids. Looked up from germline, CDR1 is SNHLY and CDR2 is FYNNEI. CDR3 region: CTSSDWDRGRDEQFF. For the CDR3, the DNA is TGTACCAGCAGTGACTGGGACAGGGGGCGAGATGAGCAGTTCTTC.

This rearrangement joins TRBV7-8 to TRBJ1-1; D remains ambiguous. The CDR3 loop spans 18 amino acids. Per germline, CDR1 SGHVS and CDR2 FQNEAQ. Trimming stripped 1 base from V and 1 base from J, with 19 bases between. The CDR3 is CASSLVAGVGVGNTEAFF. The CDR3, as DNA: TGTGCCAGCAGCTTAGTGGCCGGGGTCGGGGTCGGGAACACTGAAGCTTTCTTT.

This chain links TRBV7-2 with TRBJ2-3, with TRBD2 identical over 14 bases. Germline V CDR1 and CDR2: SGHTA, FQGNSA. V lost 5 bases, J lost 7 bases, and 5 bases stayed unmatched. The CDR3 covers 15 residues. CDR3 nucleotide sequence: TGTGCCAGCAGCCCAAGGACTAGCGGGAGGTATACGCAGTATTTT. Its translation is CASSPRTSGRYTQYF.

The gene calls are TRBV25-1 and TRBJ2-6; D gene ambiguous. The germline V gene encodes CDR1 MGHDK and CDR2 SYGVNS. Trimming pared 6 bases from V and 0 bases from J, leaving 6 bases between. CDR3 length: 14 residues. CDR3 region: CASRAPSGANVLTF. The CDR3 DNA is TGTGCCAGCAGGGCCCCCTCTGGGGCCAACGTCCTGACTTTC.